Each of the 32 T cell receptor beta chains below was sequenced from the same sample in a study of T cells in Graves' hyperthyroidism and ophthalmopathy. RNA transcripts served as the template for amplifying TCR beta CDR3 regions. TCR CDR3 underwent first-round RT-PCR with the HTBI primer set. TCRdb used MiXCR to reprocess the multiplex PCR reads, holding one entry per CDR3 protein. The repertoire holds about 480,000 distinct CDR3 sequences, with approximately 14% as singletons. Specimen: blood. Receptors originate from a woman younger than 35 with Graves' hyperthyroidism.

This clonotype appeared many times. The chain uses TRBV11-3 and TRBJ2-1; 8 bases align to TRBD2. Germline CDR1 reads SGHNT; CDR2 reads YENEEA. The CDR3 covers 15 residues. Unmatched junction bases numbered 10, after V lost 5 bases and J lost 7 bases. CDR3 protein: CASSQSAGAVNEQFF. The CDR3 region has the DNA TGTGCCAGCAGCCAATCAGCGGGAGCGGTGAATGAGCAGTTCTTC.

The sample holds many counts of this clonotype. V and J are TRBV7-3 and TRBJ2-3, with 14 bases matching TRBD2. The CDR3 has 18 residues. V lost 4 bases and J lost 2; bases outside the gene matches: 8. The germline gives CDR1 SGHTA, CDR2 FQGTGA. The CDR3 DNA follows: TGTGCCAGCAGCTCACCCGGGACTAGCGGGGGAACCACAGATACGCAGTATTTT. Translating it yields CASSSPGTSGGTTDTQYF. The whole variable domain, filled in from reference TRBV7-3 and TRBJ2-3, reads GAGVSQTPSNKVTEKGKYVELRCDPISGHTALYWYRQSLGQGPEFLIYFQGTGAADDSGLPNDRFFAVRPEGSVSTLKIQRTERGDSAVYLCASSSPGTSGGTTDTQYFGPGTRLTVL.

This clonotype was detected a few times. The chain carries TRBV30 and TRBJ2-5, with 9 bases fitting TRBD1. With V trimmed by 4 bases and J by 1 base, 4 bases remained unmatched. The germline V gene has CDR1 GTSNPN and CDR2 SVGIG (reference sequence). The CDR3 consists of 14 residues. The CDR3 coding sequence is TGTGCCTGGACCCCGGGACAGGGCCAAGAGACCCAGTACTTC. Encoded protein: CAWTPGQGQETQYF.

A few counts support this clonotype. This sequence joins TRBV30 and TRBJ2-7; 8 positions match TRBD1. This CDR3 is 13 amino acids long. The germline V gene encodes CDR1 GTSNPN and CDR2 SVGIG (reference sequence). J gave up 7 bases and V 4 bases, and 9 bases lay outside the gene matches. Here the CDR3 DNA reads TGTGCCTGGACAGGGGGCGGTTGGAGAGAGCAGTACTTC. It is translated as CAWTGGGWREQYF.

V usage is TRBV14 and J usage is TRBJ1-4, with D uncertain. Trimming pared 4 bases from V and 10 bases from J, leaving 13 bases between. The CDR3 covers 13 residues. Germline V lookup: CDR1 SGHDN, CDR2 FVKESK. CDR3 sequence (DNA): TGTGCCAGCAGCCCCGTGGGGATCCGAAAACTGTTTTTT. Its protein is CASSPVGIRKLFF.

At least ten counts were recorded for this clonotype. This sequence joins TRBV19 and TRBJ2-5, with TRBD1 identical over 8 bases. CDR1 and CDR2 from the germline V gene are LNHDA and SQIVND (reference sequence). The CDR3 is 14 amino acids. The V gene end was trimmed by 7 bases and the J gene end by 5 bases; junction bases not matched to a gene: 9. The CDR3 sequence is CASKNNRGSETQYF. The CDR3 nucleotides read TGTGCCAGTAAAAACAACAGGGGGTCGGAGACCCAGTACTTC.

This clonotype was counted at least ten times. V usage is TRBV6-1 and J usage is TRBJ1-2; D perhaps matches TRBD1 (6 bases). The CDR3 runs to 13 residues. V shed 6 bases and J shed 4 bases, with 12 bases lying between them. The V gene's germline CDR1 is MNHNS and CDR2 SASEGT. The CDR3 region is CASSQTGFYGYTF. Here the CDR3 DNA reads TGTGCCAGCAGCCAGACAGGATTCTATGGCTACACCTTC.

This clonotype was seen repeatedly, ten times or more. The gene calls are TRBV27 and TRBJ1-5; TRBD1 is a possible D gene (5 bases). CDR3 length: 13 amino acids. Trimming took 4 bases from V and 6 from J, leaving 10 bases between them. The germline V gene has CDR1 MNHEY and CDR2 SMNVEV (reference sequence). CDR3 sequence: CASSWRGAQPQHF. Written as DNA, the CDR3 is TGTGCCAGCAGTTGGAGGGGAGCTCAGCCCCAGCATTTT.

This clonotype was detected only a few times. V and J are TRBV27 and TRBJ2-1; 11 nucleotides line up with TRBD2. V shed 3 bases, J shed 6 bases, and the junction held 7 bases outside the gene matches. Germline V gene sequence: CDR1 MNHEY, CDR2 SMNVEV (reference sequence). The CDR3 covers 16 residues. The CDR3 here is CASSLLAGGPVNEQFF. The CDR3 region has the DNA TGTGCCAGCAGTTTGTTAGCGGGAGGGCCGGTCAATGAGCAGTTCTTC.

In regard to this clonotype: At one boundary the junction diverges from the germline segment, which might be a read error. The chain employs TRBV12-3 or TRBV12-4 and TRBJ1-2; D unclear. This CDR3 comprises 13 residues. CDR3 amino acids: CTSSLPVNYGYTF. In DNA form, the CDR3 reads TGTACCAGCAGTTTACCGGTTAACTATGGCTACACCTTC.

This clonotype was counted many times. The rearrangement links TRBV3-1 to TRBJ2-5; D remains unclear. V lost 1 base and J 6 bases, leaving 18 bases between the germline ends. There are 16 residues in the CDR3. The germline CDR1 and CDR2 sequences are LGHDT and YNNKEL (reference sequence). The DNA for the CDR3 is TGTGCCAGCAGCCAAGGAGGTGTTGCTAGTCGACAGACCCAGTACTTC. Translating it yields CASSQGGVASRQTQYF.

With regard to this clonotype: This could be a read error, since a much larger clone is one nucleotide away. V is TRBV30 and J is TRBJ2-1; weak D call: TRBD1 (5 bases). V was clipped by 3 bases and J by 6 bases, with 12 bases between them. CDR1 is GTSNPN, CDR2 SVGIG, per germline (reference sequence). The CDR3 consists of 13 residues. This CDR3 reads CAWRGRGGNEQFF. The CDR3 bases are TGTGCCTGGAGGGGGCGCGGCGGCAATGAGCAGTTCTTC.

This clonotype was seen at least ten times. CDR3 sequence: CASSVTGTKSYEQYV. CDR3 DNA sequence: TGTGCCAGCAGCGTCACCGGGACGAAATCCTACGAGCAGTACGTC. V gene TRBV7-8 combines with J gene TRBJ2-7; TRBD1 or TRBD2 may be the D gene (5 bases each). V was cut by 5 bases and J by 1 base, with 15 bases left in between. The germline V gene has CDR1 SGHVS and CDR2 FQNEAQ. This CDR3 is built from 15 residues.

For the CDR3, the DNA is TGTGCCAGCAGCCAAGACGAGATCGCTAGAGGCTACACCTTC. Its translation is CASSQDEIARGYTF. The chain links TRBV14 to TRBJ1-2, with D unclear. Germline V CDR1 and CDR2: SGHDN, FVKESK. The V and J ends lost 0 bases and 8 bases respectively, with 13 bases between them. This CDR3 is 14 amino acids long.

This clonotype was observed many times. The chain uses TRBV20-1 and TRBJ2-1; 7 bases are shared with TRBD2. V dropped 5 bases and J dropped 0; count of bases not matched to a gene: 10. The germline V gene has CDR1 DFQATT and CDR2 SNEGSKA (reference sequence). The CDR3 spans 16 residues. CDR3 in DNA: TGCAGTGCTTTAAATGGGGGGGGTCGCTCCTACAATGAGCAGTTCTTC. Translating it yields CSALNGGGRSYNEQFF.

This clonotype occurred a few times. CDR3 sequence: CSGTLNEKLFF. The DNA for the CDR3 is TGCAGCGGGACTTTAAATGAAAAACTGTTTTTT. The chain couples TRBV29-1 to TRBJ1-4; no clear D gene. This CDR3 is built from 11 residues. Trimming pared 7 bases from V and 5 bases from J, leaving 8 bases between. CDR1 SQVTM and CDR2 ANQGSEA come from the germline V gene. The variable domain in full, with the rest retrieved from reference TRBV29-1 and TRBJ1-4, is SAVISQKPSRDICQRGTSLTIQCQVDSQVTMMFWYRQQPGQSLTLIATANQGSEATYESGFVIDKFPISRPNLTFSTLTVSNMSPEDSSIYLCSGTLNEKLFFGSGTQLSVL.

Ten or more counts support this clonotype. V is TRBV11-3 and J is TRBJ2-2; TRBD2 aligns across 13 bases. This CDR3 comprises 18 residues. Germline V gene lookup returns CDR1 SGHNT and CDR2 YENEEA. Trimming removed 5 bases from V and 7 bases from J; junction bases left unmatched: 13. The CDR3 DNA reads TGTGCCAGCAGCGATAGAGTCGGACTAGCGGGAGTTCACGGGGAGCTGTTTTTT. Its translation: CASSDRVGLAGVHGELFF.

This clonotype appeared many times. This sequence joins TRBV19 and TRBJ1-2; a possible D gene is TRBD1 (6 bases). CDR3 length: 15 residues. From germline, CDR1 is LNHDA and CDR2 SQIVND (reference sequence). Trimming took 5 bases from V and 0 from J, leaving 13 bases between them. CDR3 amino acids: CASSGTFSANYGYTF. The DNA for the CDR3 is TGTGCCAGTAGTGGGACATTTTCAGCTAACTATGGCTACACCTTC.

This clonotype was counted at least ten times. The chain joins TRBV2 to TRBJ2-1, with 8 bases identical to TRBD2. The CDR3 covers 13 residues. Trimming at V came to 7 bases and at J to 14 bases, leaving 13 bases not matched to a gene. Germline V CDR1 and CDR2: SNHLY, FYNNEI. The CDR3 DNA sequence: TGTGCCAGCAACCCTTCCGGCGGGAGGAGCGAGTTCTTC. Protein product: CASNPSGGRSEFF.

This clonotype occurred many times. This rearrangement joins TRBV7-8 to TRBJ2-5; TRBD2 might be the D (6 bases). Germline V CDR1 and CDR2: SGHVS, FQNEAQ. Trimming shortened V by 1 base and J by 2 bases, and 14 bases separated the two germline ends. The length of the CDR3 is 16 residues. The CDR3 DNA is TGTGCCAGCAGCTTAGTATGGGCTAGCGAGCAAGAGACCCAGTACTTC. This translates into CASSLVWASEQETQYF. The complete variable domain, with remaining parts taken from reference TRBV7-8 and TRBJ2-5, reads GAGVSQSPRYKVAKRGQDVALRCDPISGHVSLFWYQQALGQGPEFLTYFQNEAQLDKSGLPSDRFFAERPEGSVSTLKIQRTQQEDSAVYLCASSLVWASEQETQYFGPGTRLLVL.

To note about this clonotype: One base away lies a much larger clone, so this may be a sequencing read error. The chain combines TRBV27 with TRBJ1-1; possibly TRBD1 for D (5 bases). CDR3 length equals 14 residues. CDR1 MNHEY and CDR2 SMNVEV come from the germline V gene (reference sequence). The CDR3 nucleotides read TGTGCCAGCACCCCTTGGGGGGGAGGCACTGGAGCTTTCTTT. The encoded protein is CASTPWGGGTGAFF.

This CDR3 is CASSQAADTQYF. The CDR3 bases are TGTGCCAGCAGCCAAGCAGCGGATACGCAGTATTTT. V gene TRBV4-2 combines with J gene TRBJ2-3, with no clear D. The CDR3 consists of 12 residues. V gave up 1 base and J gave up 6 bases, with 5 bases separating them. The germline V gene has CDR1 LGHNA and CDR2 YNFKEQ.

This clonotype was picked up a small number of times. The CDR3 DNA reads as TGTGCCAGTAGCCGAGAGGAGGGTAACTATGGCTACACCTTC. This encodes CASSREEGNYGYTF. The rearrangement uses TRBV19 and TRBJ1-2; D remains unclear. The V gene's germline CDR1 is LNHDA and CDR2 SQIVND (reference sequence). The CDR3 sequence is 14 residues long. Trimming removed 6 bases from V and 1 base from J, with 12 bases in between.

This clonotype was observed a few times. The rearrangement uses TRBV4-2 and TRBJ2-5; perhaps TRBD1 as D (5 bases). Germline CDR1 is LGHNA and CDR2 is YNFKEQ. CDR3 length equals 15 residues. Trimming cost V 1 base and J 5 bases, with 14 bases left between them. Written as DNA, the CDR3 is TGTGCCAGCAGCCAAGTGAAGGGGCTTCGGGAGACCCAGTACTTC. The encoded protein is CASSQVKGLRETQYF.

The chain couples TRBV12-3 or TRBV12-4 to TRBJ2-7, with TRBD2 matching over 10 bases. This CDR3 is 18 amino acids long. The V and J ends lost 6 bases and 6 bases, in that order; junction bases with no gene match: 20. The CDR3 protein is CASSLWPTPLAGVGEQYF. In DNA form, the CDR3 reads TGTGCCAGCAGCTTGTGGCCAACTCCCCTAGCGGGAGTGGGCGAGCAGTACTTC.

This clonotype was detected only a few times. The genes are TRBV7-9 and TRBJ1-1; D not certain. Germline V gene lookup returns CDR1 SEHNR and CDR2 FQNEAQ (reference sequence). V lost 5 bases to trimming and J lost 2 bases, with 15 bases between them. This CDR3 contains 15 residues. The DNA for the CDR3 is TGTGCCAGCAGCCAGGCCGGTTGGGGAAACACTGAAGCTTTCTTT. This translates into CASSQAGWGNTEAFF.

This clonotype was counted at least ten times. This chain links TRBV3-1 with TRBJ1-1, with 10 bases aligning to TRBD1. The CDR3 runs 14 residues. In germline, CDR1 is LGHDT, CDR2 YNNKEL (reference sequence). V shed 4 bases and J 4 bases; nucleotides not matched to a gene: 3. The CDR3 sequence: CASSRRDRGTEAFF. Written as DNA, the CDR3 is TGTGCCAGCAGCCGCCGGGACAGGGGCACTGAAGCTTTCTTT.

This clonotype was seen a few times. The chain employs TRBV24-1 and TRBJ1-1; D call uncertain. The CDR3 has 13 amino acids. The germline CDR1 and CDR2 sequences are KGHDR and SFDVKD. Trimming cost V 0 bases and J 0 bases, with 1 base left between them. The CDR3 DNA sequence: TGTGCCACCAGTGATTTGCTGAACACTGAAGCTTTCTTT. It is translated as CATSDLLNTEAFF.

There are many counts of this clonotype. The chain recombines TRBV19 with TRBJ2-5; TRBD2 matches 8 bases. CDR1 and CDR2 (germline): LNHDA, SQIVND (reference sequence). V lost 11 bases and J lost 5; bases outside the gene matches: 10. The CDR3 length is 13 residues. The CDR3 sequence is CAGTGTSKETQYF. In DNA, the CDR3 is TGTGCCGGTACAGGGACTAGTAAGGAGACCCAGTACTTC.

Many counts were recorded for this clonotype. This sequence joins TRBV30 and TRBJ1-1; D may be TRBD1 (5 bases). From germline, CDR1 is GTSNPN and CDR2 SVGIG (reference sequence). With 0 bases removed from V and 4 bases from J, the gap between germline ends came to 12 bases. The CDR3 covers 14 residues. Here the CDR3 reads CAWSVRRVGTEAFF. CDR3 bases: TGTGCCTGGAGTGTACGCAGGGTGGGCACTGAAGCTTTCTTT.

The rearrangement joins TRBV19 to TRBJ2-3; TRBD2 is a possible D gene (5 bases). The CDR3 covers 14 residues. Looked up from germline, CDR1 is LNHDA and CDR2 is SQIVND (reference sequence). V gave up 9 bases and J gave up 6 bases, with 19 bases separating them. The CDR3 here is CASRETSHKDTQYF. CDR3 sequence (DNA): TGTGCCAGCCGGGAAACCTCCCACAAGGATACGCAGTATTTT. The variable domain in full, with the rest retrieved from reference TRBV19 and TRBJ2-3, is DGGITQSPKYLFRKEGQNVTLSCEQNLNHDAMYWYRQDPGQGLRLIYYSQIVNDFQKGDIAEGYSVSREKKESFPLTVTSAQKNPTAFYLCASRETSHKDTQYFGPGTRLTVL.

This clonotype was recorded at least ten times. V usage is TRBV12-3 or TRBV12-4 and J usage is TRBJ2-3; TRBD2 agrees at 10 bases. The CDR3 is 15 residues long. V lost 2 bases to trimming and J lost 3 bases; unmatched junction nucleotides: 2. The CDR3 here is CASSLQTSGTDTQYF. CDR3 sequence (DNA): TGTGCCAGCAGTTTACAGACTAGCGGGACAGATACGCAGTATTTT.